The 31 T cell receptor beta chains listed next were all sequenced from one sample in a study of graft-versus-host responses after intestinal transplantation. Their specific antigens are unknown. Sequencing used immunoSEQ multiplex PCR; TCRdb keeps in-frame clones, though not all of them. Of more than 70,000 clones listed, 85% to 95% are singletons. This specimen was unstimulated CD8+ T cells sorted from spleen or lymph node cells, taken before transplant. The receptors derive from a human donor who was the organ donor for an intestinal transplant.

This chain uses TRBV11-2 with TRBJ2-3; 9 positions agree with TRBD2. Trimming at V came to 0 bases and at J to 2 bases, leaving 9 bases not matched to a gene. Germline lookup yields CDR1 SGHAT and CDR2 FQNNGV. The CDR3 covers 18 residues. The CDR3 sequence is CASSLDPRPSGDTDTQYF. The CDR3 coding sequence is TGTGCCAGCAGCTTAGATCCCCGCCCTAGCGGGGACACAGATACGCAGTATTTT.

CDR3 bases: TGCGCCAGCAGCCAGGGACTACCCCTCGGCGAGCAGTACTTC. Translated: CASSQGLPLGEQYF. V usage is TRBV4-1 and J usage is TRBJ2-7; 7 bases match TRBD2. V gave up 3 bases and J gave up 6 bases; unmatched junction bases: 8. Germline values: CDR1 MGHRA, CDR2 YSYEKL. This CDR3 region has 14 residues.

This chain uses TRBV19 with TRBJ1-2; D gene uncertain. From germline, CDR1 is LNHDA and CDR2 SQIVND (reference sequence). The CDR3 extends over 12 amino acids. Trimming took off 5 bases at V and 5 bases at J, with 9 bases between the two ends. The CDR3 DNA reads as TGTGCCAGTAGTGAGGGTTTGTATGGCTACACCTTC. Protein product: CASSEGLYGYTF.

This clone occurred a few times. The CDR3 nucleotides are TGTGCCAGCAGCTCGGGACAGCCTAACTATGGCTACACCTTC. Translation: CASSSGQPNYGYTF. V is TRBV7-9 and J is TRBJ1-2; TRBD1 matches at 7 bases. This CDR3 is 14 amino acids long. Per germline, CDR1 SEHNR and CDR2 FQNEAQ (reference sequence). V shed 4 bases, J shed 0 bases, and the junction held 2 bases outside the gene matches.

V usage is TRBV27 and J usage is TRBJ1-2; no definite D call. Deletions cut 3 bases from V and 7 bases from J, with 12 bases between. The germline CDR1 and CDR2 sequences are MNHEY and SMNVEV (reference sequence). The CDR3 runs to 13 residues. The CDR3 DNA reads TGTGCCAGCAGTTTTAGAGGGCGCGGTGGCTACACCTTC. The encoded protein is CASSFRGRGGYTF.

The rearrangement links TRBV9 to TRBJ1-1; the D is unclear. The germline V gene encodes CDR1 SGDLS and CDR2 YYNGEE. Deletions cut 2 bases from V and 1 base from J, with 9 bases between. The length of the CDR3 is 14 residues. CDR3 DNA sequence: TGTGCCAGCAGCGTCGGAGACCCGAACACTGAAGCTTTCTTT. Protein product: CASSVGDPNTEAFF.

The genes are TRBV18 and TRBJ2-5; weak D call: TRBD2 (5 bases). Trimming took off 4 bases at V and 9 bases at J, with 21 bases between the two ends. CDR3 length: 15 residues. Germline V gene data show CDR1 as KGHSH and CDR2 as LQKENI. The CDR3 spells CASSRLDGPSEAQYF. The CDR3 DNA sequence: TGTGCCAGCTCACGGCTGGACGGCCCATCGGAGGCCCAGTACTTC.

This sequence joins TRBV10-3 and TRBJ2-3; 7 bases are a match to TRBD2. This CDR3 has 17 amino acids. Germline loops: CDR1 ENHRY, CDR2 SYGVKD. Losses at the gene ends were 3 bases for V and 5 bases for J; bases not matched to a gene: 14. In DNA, the CDR3 is TGTGCCATCAGTGATTCATTCCCATGGGGGGGTGGAGATACGCAGTATTTT. Its protein product is CAISDSFPWGGGDTQYF.

This chain joins TRBV4-1 and TRBJ2-7, with 7 bases aligning to TRBD2. The CDR3 has 17 amino acids. Germline lookup yields CDR1 MGHRA and CDR2 YSYEKL. V shed 3 bases and J 3 bases; nucleotides not matched to a gene: 14. The CDR3 loop reads CASSQGRAGTPHYEQYF. For the CDR3, the DNA is TGCGCCAGCAGCCAGGGTAGAGCGGGGACCCCCCACTACGAGCAGTACTTC.

The rearrangement uses TRBV19 and TRBJ2-1, with TRBD2 matching 7 bases. Unmatched junction bases numbered 11, after V lost 10 bases and J lost 8 bases. CDR3 length: 13 amino acids. Germline values: CDR1 LNHDA, CDR2 SQIVND (reference sequence). The CDR3 protein is CATSGTGVHEQFF. DNA for the CDR3: TGTGCCACCAGCGGGACCGGGGTACATGAGCAGTTCTTC.

V is TRBV7-9 and J is TRBJ2-7; a weak D match, TRBD2 (6 bases). The CDR3 extends over 16 amino acids. Germline assignment: CDR1 SEHNR and CDR2 FQNEAQ (reference sequence). V lost 1 base and J 0 bases, leaving 13 bases between the germline ends. In DNA form, the CDR3 reads TGTGCCAGCAGCTTAGTGGGCGGAGGGGCCTCCTACGAGCAGTACTTC. Amino acids: CASSLVGGGASYEQYF.

This rearrangement joins TRBV29-1 to TRBJ2-3; D perhaps matches TRBD1 (6 bases). The CDR3 loop spans 16 amino acids. The germline V gene encodes CDR1 SQVTM and CDR2 ANQGSEA. The V end lost 1 base, the J end lost 2 bases, and 16 bases lay between the germline ends. The CDR3 nucleotides are TGCAGCGTTGAAGTATTCAGGGACACCGACACAGATACGCAGTATTTT. This sequence encodes CSVEVFRDTDTDTQYF.

V usage is TRBV4-1 and J usage is TRBJ1-5, with D unresolved. Germline V lookup: CDR1 MGHRA, CDR2 YSYEKL. The CDR3 totals 13 residues. Trimming stripped 0 bases from V and 11 bases from J, with 11 bases between. The CDR3 protein is CASSQDLESSQHF. CDR3 sequence (DNA): TGCGCCAGCAGCCAAGATCTGGAGAGTTCCCAGCATTTT.

The chain is built from TRBV27 and TRBJ1-2, with TRBD1 matching 9 bases. The CDR3 length is 14 residues. Germline V lookup: CDR1 MNHEY, CDR2 SMNVEV (reference sequence). The junction had 6 bases not matched to a gene; V was cut back by 3 bases and J by 7 bases. In nucleotides, the CDR3 is TGTGCCAGCAGTTTTACAGGGGGCGCGAGTGGCTACACCTTC. Its translation: CASSFTGGASGYTF.

V and J are TRBV7-2 and TRBJ1-1, with D uncertain. The CDR3 totals 14 residues. From germline, CDR1 is SGHTA and CDR2 FQGNSA. The V end was cut by 3 bases, the J end by 3 bases, with 11 bases between. CDR3 residues: CASSFSSGYTEAFF. The CDR3 region has the DNA TGTGCCAGCAGCTTTTCCTCGGGTTACACTGAAGCTTTCTTT.

The genes are TRBV9 and TRBJ2-5, with TRBD2 matching over 7 bases. This CDR3 is built from 15 residues. V was clipped by 0 bases and J by 2 bases; unmatched bases: 4. Germline CDR1 SGDLS, CDR2 YYNGEE. CDR3 nucleotide sequence: TGTGCCAGCAGCGTAGTGGGACTACTTCAAGAGACCCAGTACTTC. This codes for CASSVVGLLQETQYF.

This chain joins TRBV7-3 and TRBJ1-6, with 9 bases aligning to TRBD1. V dropped 4 bases and J dropped 9; count of bases not matched to a gene: 13. This CDR3 has 17 residues. CDR1 is SGHTA, CDR2 FQGTGA, per germline. CDR3 amino acids: CASSCLDRDRVSSPLHF. CDR3 bases: TGTGCCAGCAGCTGCCTGGACCGGGACAGGGTGAGTTCACCCCTCCACTTT.

This chain uses TRBV19 with TRBJ1-5, with D uncertain. The CDR3 covers 13 residues. V shed 6 bases and J shed 5 bases, with 11 bases lying between them. Per the germline V gene, CDR1 is LNHDA and CDR2 is SQIVND (reference sequence). The CDR3 protein is CASRHFTDQPQHF. Here the CDR3 DNA reads TGTGCCAGTAGGCATTTCACAGATCAGCCCCAGCATTTT.

The chain has TRBV27 and TRBJ2-6, with D unclear. Trimming left V 4 bases short and J 2 bases short, with 6 bases between. Germline V gene sequence: CDR1 MNHEY, CDR2 SMNVEV (reference sequence). CDR3 length: 14 amino acids. As DNA, the CDR3 is TGTGCCAGCAGTTCAGTCCCTGGGGCCAACGTCCTGACTTTC. Translation: CASSSVPGANVLTF.

The chain carries TRBV5-1 and TRBJ2-1; 10 positions agree with TRBD1. Germline CDR1 SGHRS, CDR2 YFSETQ. After removal of 1 base from V and 7 bases from J, the junction contained 5 bases not matched to a gene. This CDR3 contains 15 residues. This CDR3 reads CASSLTGTGVNEQFF. The DNA of the CDR3 is TGCGCCAGCAGCTTGACCGGGACAGGGGTAAATGAGCAGTTCTTC. Filled out from reference TRBV5-1 and TRBJ2-1, the complete variable domain reads KAGVTQTPRYLIKTRGQQVTLSCSPISGHRSVSWYQQTPGQGLQFLFEYFSETQRNKGNFPGRFSGRQFSNSRSEMNVSTLELGDSALYLCASSLTGTGVNEQFFGPGTRLTVL.

The J gene is TRBJ2-7, the V gene TRBV5-6; tentatively, D is TRBD2 (6 bases). The V and J ends lost 4 bases and 2 bases respectively, with 13 bases between them. CDR1 SGHDT and CDR2 YYEEEE come from the germline V gene. This CDR3 is built from 14 residues. The CDR3 DNA reads TGTGCCAGCAGCCAACGAGGAGGGACCTACGAGCAGTACTTC. Its translation is CASSQRGGTYEQYF.

The chain recombines TRBV28 with TRBJ1-6, with 7 bases fitting TRBD1. Germline V lookup: CDR1 MDHEN, CDR2 SYDVKM. The V segment lost 7 bases and the J segment 10 bases; nucleotides outside the gene matches: 10. CDR3 size: 14 residues. The CDR3 sequence: CASTHPTGISPLHF. CDR3 sequence (DNA): TGTGCCAGCACTCATCCGACAGGGATCTCACCCCTCCACTTT.

The chain joins TRBV7-9 to TRBJ1-2; 9 positions agree with TRBD1. J gave up 6 bases and V 5 bases, and 10 bases lay outside the gene matches. Germline V gives CDR1 SEHNR, CDR2 FQNEAQ (reference sequence). There are 15 residues in the CDR3. This CDR3 reads CASSRVLTGGNGYTF. The CDR3 region has the DNA TGTGCCAGCAGCAGAGTCCTGACAGGGGGGAATGGCTACACCTTC.

The chain recombines TRBV7-8 with TRBJ2-7; 7 bases align to TRBD1. With 5 bases clipped from V and 7 bases from J, the junction kept 11 bases outside the gene matches. The germline V gene encodes CDR1 SGHVS and CDR2 FQNEAQ. This CDR3 is 14 amino acids long. This chain's CDR3 is CASSPWDSLGEQYF. In DNA, the CDR3 is TGTGCCAGCAGCCCATGGGACAGCCTGGGGGAGCAGTACTTC.

V and J are TRBV4-1 and TRBJ1-2, with a possible D match to TRBD1 (5 bases). The CDR3 runs to 12 residues. V gave up 6 bases and J gave up 4 bases, with 9 bases separating them. Germline-derived CDR1 and CDR2 are MGHRA and YSYEKL. In DNA form, the CDR3 reads TGCGCCAGCAGGACAGCCCCCTATGGCTACACCTTC. Amino acid sequence: CASRTAPYGYTF.

A single count supports this clone. CDR3 sequence reads: CASSSGTGVDEQYF. The CDR3 nucleotides read TGTGCCAGCAGCTCCGGGACAGGGGTAGACGAGCAGTACTTC. This chain uses TRBV13 with TRBJ2-7; TRBD1 aligns across 10 bases. The V segment lost 4 bases and the J segment 5 bases; nucleotides outside the gene matches: 5. In germline, CDR1 is PRHDT, CDR2 FYEKMQ (reference sequence). The CDR3 is made up of 14 amino acids.

The J gene is TRBJ1-2, the V gene TRBV30; D is unresolved. The V end was cut by 0 bases, the J end by 0 bases, with 8 bases between. The CDR3 runs to 14 residues. Germline CDR1 and CDR2: GTSNPN and SVGIG (reference sequence). The CDR3 nucleotides read TGTGCCTGGAGTGTTCTGGGAGCTAACTATGGCTACACCTTC. It codes for CAWSVLGANYGYTF.

The V and J genes are TRBV4-3 and TRBJ2-2, with TRBD2 identical over 10 bases. The CDR3 loop spans 18 amino acids. CDR1 is LGHNA, CDR2 YSLEER, per germline. The V gene end was trimmed by 0 bases and the J gene end by 1 base; junction bases not matched to a gene: 5. The CDR3 loop is CASSQDRVAGGNTGELFF. In DNA, the CDR3 is TGCGCCAGCAGCCAAGATCGGGTAGCGGGGGGGAACACCGGGGAGCTGTTTTTT.

As DNA, the CDR3 is TGTGTGTCTGGTTGGGTTCGGGTAAACACCGGGGAGCTGTTTTTT. Translating it yields CVSGWVRVNTGELFF. This chain links TRBV27 with TRBJ2-2; D call uncertain. CDR1 and CDR2 from the germline V gene are MNHEY and SMNVEV (reference sequence). CDR3 length: 15 residues.

V gene TRBV28 combines with J gene TRBJ2-1; TRBD2 aligns across 8 bases. V shed 0 bases and J 3 bases; nucleotides not matched to a gene: 1. The germline V gene encodes CDR1 MDHEN and CDR2 SYDVKM. The CDR3 contains 15 residues. For the CDR3, the DNA is TGTGCCAGCAGTTTATGGCGGGGGGACTACAATGAGCAGTTCTTC. This translates into CASSLWRGDYNEQFF.

V gene TRBV28 combines with J gene TRBJ1-4; D is ambiguous. The germline V gene has CDR1 MDHEN and CDR2 SYDVKM. The ends were cut back, 3 bases at V and 3 bases at J, with 14 bases in the middle. The CDR3 runs 16 residues. Written as DNA, the CDR3 is TGTGCCAGCAGTTTGGCAGGCACCCCACCTAATGAAAAACTGTTTTTT. Translated, it gives CASSLAGTPPNEKLFF.